This TCR beta chain stems from a study of T-cell memory formation after mild COVID-19. Study background: TCR clusters largely stayed donor specific. Broader study findings: Chiefly within CM and EM were the contracting CD4+ clones; CD8+ ones were within EMRA. There were some responding clones in pre-infection memory, which suggested that cross-reactive memory had joined. Later expanders leaned CD4+, whereas day 15 to 85 contracting clones were balanced CD4/CD8.

Turning to this clonotype: Its target is unknown.

The ends lost 0 bases at V and 7 bases at J; junction bases unmatched: 5. The CDR3 has 15 residues. Germline-derived CDR1 and CDR2 are SGHNT and YYREEE (reference sequence). One entry per CDR3 protein, called by TCRdb with MiXCR from the 5' RACE reads. The table includes roughly 340,000 distinct CDR3 sequences, about a sixth detected once. This TCR came from a young man who had mild COVID-19 (a few samples of this study predate the infection). Cell type and time point are not known. The sequencing sample was made of PBMCs or a T cell subset sorted from them (not recorded which). The chain recombines TRBV5-4 with TRBJ2-1; 9 positions match TRBD1. CDR3 sequence: CASSLGTGEWNEQFF. In DNA, the CDR3 is TGTGCCAGCAGCTTGGGGACAGGGGAGTGGAATGAGCAGTTCTTC.